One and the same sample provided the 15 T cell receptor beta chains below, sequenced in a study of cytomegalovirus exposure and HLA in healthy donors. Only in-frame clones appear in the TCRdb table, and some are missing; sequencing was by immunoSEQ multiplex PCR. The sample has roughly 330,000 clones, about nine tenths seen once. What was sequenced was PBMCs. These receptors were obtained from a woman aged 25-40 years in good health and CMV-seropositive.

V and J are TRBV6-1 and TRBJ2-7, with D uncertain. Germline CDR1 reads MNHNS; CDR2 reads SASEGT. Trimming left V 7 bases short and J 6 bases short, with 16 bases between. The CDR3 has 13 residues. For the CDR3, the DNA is TGTGCCAGCACGCGACCCCCAGTCATCGAGCAGTACTTC. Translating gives CASTRPPVIEQYF.

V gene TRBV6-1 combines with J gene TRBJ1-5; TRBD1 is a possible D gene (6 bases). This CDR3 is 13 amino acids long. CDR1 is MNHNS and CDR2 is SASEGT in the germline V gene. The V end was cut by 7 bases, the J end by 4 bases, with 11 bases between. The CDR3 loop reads CASIRQVNQPQHF. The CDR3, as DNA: TGTGCCAGCATCCGACAGGTTAATCAGCCCCAGCATTTT.

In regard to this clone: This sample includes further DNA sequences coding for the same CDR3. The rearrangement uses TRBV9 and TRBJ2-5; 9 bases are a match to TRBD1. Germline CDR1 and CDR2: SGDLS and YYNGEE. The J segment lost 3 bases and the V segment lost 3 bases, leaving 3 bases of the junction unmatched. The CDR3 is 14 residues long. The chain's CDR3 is CASSATGGEETQYF. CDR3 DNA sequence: TGTGCCAGCAGCGCGACAGGGGGTGAAGAGACCCAGTACTTC.

The CDR3 region has the DNA TGTGCCAGCAGCTTAGGAGGGGGAGGGGGCTATGGCTACACCTTC. Amino acids: CASSLGGGGGYGYTF. V gene TRBV7-8 combines with J gene TRBJ1-2; possibly TRBD1 for D (6 bases). Germline assignment: CDR1 SGHVS and CDR2 FQNEAQ. This CDR3 is built from 15 residues. The V end lost 1 base, the J end lost 4 bases, and 13 bases lay between the germline ends. The variable domain in full, with the rest retrieved from reference TRBV7-8 and TRBJ1-2, is GAGVSQSPRYKVAKRGQDVALRCDPISGHVSLFWYQQALGQGPEFLTYFQNEAQLDKSGLPSDRFFAERPEGSVSTLKIQRTQQEDSAVYLCASSLGGGGGYGYTFGSGTRLTVV.

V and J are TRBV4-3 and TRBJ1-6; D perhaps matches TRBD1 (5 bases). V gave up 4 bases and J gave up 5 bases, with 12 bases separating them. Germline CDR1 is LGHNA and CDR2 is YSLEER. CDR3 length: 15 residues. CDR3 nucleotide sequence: TGCGCCAGCAGCCTCCGGGGGGGGAATAATTCACCCCTCCACTTT. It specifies CASSLRGGNNSPLHF.

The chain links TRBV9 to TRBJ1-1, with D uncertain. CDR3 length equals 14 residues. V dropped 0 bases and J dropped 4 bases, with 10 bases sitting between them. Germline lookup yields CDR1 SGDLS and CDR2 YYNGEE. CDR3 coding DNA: TGTGCCAGCAGCGTAGGGGGAAGGGTCACTGAAGCTTTCTTT. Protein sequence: CASSVGGRVTEAFF.

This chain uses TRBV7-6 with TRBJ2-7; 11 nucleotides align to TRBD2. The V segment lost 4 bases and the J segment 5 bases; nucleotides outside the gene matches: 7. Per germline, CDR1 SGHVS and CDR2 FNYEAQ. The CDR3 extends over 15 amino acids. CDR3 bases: TGTGCCAGCAGCTCTCCGGGACTAGCGGCAGACGAGCAGTACTTC. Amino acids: CASSSPGLAADEQYF.

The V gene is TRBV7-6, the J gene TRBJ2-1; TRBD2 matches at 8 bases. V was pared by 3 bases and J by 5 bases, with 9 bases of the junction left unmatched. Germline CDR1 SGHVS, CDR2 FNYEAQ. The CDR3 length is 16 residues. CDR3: CASSLGAGGPDNEQFF. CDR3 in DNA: TGTGCCAGCAGCTTGGGGGCGGGGGGACCAGACAATGAGCAGTTCTTC.

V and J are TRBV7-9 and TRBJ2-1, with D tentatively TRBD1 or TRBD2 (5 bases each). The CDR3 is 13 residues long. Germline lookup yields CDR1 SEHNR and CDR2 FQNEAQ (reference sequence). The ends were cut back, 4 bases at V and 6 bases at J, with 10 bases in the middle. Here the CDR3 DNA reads TGTGCCAGCAGCTCTCGGGACCGCAATGAGCAGTTCTTC. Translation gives CASSSRDRNEQFF.

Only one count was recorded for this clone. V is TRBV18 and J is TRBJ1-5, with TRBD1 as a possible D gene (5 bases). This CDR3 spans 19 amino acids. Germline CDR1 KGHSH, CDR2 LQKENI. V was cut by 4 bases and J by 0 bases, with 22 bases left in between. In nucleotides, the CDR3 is TGTGCCAGCTCACGGGGGGATAACAGGAGCGGTTATAGCAATCAGCCCCAGCATTTT. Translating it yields CASSRGDNRSGYSNQPQHF. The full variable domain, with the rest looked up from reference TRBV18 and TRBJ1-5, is NAGVMQNPRHLVRRRGQEARLRCSPMKGHSHVYWYRQLPEEGLKFMVYLQKENIIDESGMPKERFSAEFPKEGPSILRIQQVVRGDSAAYFCASSRGDNRSGYSNQPQHFGDGTRLSIL.

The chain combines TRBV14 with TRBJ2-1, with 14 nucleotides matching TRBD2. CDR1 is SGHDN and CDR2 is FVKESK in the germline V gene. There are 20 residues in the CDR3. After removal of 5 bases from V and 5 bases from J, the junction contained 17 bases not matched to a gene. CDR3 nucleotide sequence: TGTGCCAGCAGCGGTGCGGGGACTAGCGGGAGAATTGGTACGGACAATGAGCAGTTCTTC. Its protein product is CASSGAGTSGRIGTDNEQFF. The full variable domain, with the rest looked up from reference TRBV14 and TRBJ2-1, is EAGVTQFPSHSVIEKGQTVTLRCDPISGHDNLYWYRRVMGKEIKFLLHFVKESKQDESGMPNNRFLAERTGGTYSTLKVQPAELEDSGVYFCASSGAGTSGRIGTDNEQFFGPGTRLTVL.

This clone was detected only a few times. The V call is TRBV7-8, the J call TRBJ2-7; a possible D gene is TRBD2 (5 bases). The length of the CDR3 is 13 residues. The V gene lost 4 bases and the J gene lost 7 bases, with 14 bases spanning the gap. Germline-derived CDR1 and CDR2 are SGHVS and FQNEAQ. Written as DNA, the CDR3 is TGTGCCAGCAGCTATCGGCCCCGGGGAGAGCAGTACTTC. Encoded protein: CASSYRPRGEQYF.

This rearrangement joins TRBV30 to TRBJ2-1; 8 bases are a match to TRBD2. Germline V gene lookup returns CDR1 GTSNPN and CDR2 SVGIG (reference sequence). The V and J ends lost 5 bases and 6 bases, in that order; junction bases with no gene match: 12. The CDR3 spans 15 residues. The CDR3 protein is CAWDPGVAGSNEQFF. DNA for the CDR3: TGTGCCTGGGACCCGGGAGTAGCGGGGTCCAATGAGCAGTTCTTC. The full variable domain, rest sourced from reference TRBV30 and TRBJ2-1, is SQTIHQWPATLVQPVGSPLSLECTVEGTSNPNLYWYRQAAGRGLQLLFYSVGIGQISSEVPQNLSASRPQDRQFILSSKKLLLSDSGFYLCAWDPGVAGSNEQFFGPGTRLTVL.

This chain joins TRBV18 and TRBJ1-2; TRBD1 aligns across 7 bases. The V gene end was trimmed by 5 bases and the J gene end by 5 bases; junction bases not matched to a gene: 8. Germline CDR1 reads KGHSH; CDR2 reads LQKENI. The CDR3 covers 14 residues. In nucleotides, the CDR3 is TGTGCCAGCTCAACGAGGACAGGAGAATATGGCTACACCTTC. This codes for CASSTRTGEYGYTF.

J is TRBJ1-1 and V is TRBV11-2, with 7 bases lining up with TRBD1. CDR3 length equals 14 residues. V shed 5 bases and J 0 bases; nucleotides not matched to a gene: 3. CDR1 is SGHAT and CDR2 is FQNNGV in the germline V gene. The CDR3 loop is CASSPTGLNTEAFF. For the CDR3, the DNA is TGTGCCAGCAGCCCGACAGGGTTGAACACTGAAGCTTTCTTT.